These 13 T cell receptor beta chains originate from one sample sequenced in a study of Ad26.COV2.S vaccination and SARS-CoV-2 variants. Some clones are missing from TCRdb's copy, which holds only in-frame ones; the method was immunoSEQ multiplex PCR. Counted here are over 400,000 clones, 92% occurring once; the ten biggest clones make up about 1.7%. Treatment meaning: about 20 received Ad26.COV2.S at low or high dose, single or two shots; 5 received placebo; per-sample allocation not given. Sampling was done on day 63 after the first vaccine or placebo injection. Source: peripheral blood, taken in a trial of Ad26.COV2.S vaccine versus placebo. These receptors were obtained from a person aged 18-60 years who received the Ad26.COV2.S COVID-19 vaccine or a placebo.

The table lists this clone with a few counts. The chain joins TRBV18 to TRBJ2-7; 7 bases align to TRBD2. V gave up 3 bases and J gave up 2 bases; unmatched junction bases: 13. Per germline, CDR1 KGHSH and CDR2 LQKENI. This CDR3 has 17 amino acids. Here the CDR3 DNA reads TGTGCCAGCTCACCGACCAGACTAGCTGCGGACCCCTACGAGCAGTACTTC. This sequence encodes CASSPTRLAADPYEQYF.

The chain carries TRBV6-6 and TRBJ1-1; maybe TRBD1 (6 bases). There are 12 residues in the CDR3. In germline, CDR1 is MNHNY, CDR2 SVGAGI (reference sequence). V dropped 2 bases and J dropped 11 bases, with 12 bases sitting between them. The DNA of the CDR3 is TGTGCCAGCAGTTACGAAACAGGGCTGGCTTTCTTT. This gives the protein CASSYETGLAFF.

This rearrangement joins TRBV7-9 to TRBJ2-7; weak D call: TRBD1 (6 bases). The CDR3 sequence is 14 residues long. V shed 4 bases and J shed 2 bases, with 12 bases lying between them. Per the germline V gene, CDR1 is SEHNR and CDR2 is FQNEAQ (reference sequence). CDR3 residues: CASSSDRQPYEQYF. The CDR3 bases are TGTGCCAGCAGCTCCGACAGGCAACCCTACGAGCAGTACTTC.

As to this clone: One end of the junction varies from germline; a read error may be responsible. The sample holds other DNA sequences that translate to the same CDR3. The rearrangement joins TRBV4-3 to TRBJ1-6, with a weak D call TRBD1 (5 bases). This CDR3 comprises 16 residues. In germline, CDR1 is LGHNA, CDR2 YSLEER. The CDR3 reads CASSQGGGTYNSPLHF. CDR3 bases: TGCGCCAGCAGCCAAGGGGGAGGGACCTATAATTCACCCCTCCATTTT.

This chain joins TRBV4-3 and TRBJ2-3, with D possibly being TRBD2 (5 bases). From germline, CDR1 is LGHNA and CDR2 YSLEER. V dropped 1 base and J dropped 6 bases, with 20 bases sitting between them. The CDR3 sequence is 17 residues long. CDR3 residues: CASSQGYVTTLSDTQYF. CDR3 DNA: TGCGCCAGCAGCCAAGGTTATGTGACTACTCTATCCGATACGCAGTATTTT.

This chain links TRBV30 with TRBJ2-7; possibly TRBD1 or TRBD2 for D (5 bases each). Germline V lookup: CDR1 GTSNPN, CDR2 SVGIG (reference sequence). Trimming pared 0 bases from V and 0 bases from J, leaving 15 bases between. The CDR3 runs to 16 residues. The CDR3 sequence is CAWSVFGGRGSYEQYF. The CDR3 DNA sequence: TGTGCCTGGAGTGTTTTTGGGGGACGGGGCTCCTACGAGCAGTACTTC.

J is TRBJ1-3 and V is TRBV28; D remains unclear. Germline V gives CDR1 MDHEN, CDR2 SYDVKM. Between the trimmed V and J ends, which lost 3 bases and 0 bases, there was a span of 9 bases. The length of the CDR3 is 15 residues. CDR3 nucleotide sequence: TGTGCCAGCAGTTTCGTTCAGACCTCTGGAAACACCATATATTTT. It encodes CASSFVQTSGNTIYF.

This clone has just one count. The V gene is TRBV10-1, the J gene TRBJ1-2; 10 positions match TRBD1. The V gene's germline CDR1 is WNHNN and CDR2 SYGVQD (reference sequence). The J segment lost 5 bases and the V segment lost 6 bases, leaving 3 bases of the junction unmatched. This CDR3 region has 13 residues. CDR3 sequence reads: CASSLGQGYGYTF. The DNA of the CDR3 is TGCGCCAGCAGCTTGGGACAGGGGTATGGCTACACCTTC.

The genes are TRBV4-3 and TRBJ1-2; D unresolved. Germline values: CDR1 LGHNA, CDR2 YSLEER. This CDR3 comprises 14 residues. Trimming shortened V by 0 bases and J by 2 bases, and 7 bases separated the two germline ends. In DNA, the CDR3 is TGCGCCAGCAGCCAAGATAGACGGAACTATGGCTACACCTTC. Protein sequence: CASSQDRRNYGYTF.

CDR3 nucleotides: TGTGCCAGCAGCCAAGAGGGACTAGCGGGGCGGGAGACCCAGTACTTC. Translation: CASSQEGLAGRETQYF. The rearrangement joins TRBV3-1 (or the pseudogene TRBV3-2) to TRBJ2-5, with 13 bases identical to TRBD2. The CDR3 totals 16 residues. Trimming took 0 bases from V and 5 from J; bases not matched to a gene: 3. The germline gives CDR1 LGHDT, CDR2 YNNKEL (reference sequence).

The chain carries TRBV2 and TRBJ2-7; 7 nucleotides match TRBD1. Trimming removed 6 bases from V and 0 bases from J; junction bases left unmatched: 5. Per germline, CDR1 SNHLY and CDR2 FYNNEI. The CDR3 totals 14 residues. CDR3: CASRMTGNSYEQYF. CDR3 sequence (DNA): TGTGCCAGCAGAATGACAGGGAACTCCTACGAGCAGTACTTC.

The rearrangement joins TRBV30 to TRBJ1-1; the D is unclear. V lost 5 bases to trimming and J lost 8 bases, with 12 bases between them. CDR1 and CDR2 (germline): GTSNPN, SVGIG (reference sequence). This CDR3 comprises 11 residues. CDR3 nucleotides: TGTGCCTGGGTGAGGTGGTCCGAAGCTTTCTTT. Protein: CAWVRWSEAFF.

The chain recombines TRBV9 with TRBJ2-5; D not certain. There are 15 residues in the CDR3. Germline assignment: CDR1 SGDLS and CDR2 YYNGEE. Between the trimmed V and J ends, which lost 3 bases and 1 base, there was a span of 13 bases. The DNA for the CDR3 is TGTGCCAGCAGCGCGACCCCCTCAGTCCAAGAGACCCAGTACTTC. Its protein is CASSATPSVQETQYF.